The 14 T cell receptor beta chains presented below share a single source sample, sequenced in a study of technical replicates of blood from a few donors. Assay: immunoSEQ multiplex PCR; the TCRdb copy retains only in-frame clones and omits some. The table includes around 90,000 clones, around 94% detected once. The sample comprised T cells isolated from PBMCs. These TCRs come from a human donor in good health.

The J gene is TRBJ1-2, the V gene TRBV27; tentative D call: TRBD1 (5 bases). CDR1 MNHEY and CDR2 SMNVEV come from the germline V gene (reference sequence). This CDR3 has 14 amino acids. V gave up 4 bases and J gave up 2 bases, with 11 bases separating them. The CDR3 DNA follows: TGTGCCAGCAGTTCCGGACATCTCAACTATGGCTACACCTTC. Protein sequence: CASSSGHLNYGYTF.

The rearrangement uses TRBV19 and TRBJ1-1; D unresolved. V was cut by 0 bases and J by 3 bases, with 8 bases left in between. CDR1 LNHDA and CDR2 SQIVND come from the germline V gene (reference sequence). This CDR3 is 14 amino acids long. CDR3 nucleotide sequence: TGTGCCAGTAGTATAGACGGGGAGGACACTGAAGCTTTCTTT. Protein product: CASSIDGEDTEAFF.

The chain links TRBV5-4 to TRBJ1-2; tentatively, D is TRBD1 (6 bases). There are 14 residues in the CDR3. CDR1 is SGHNT and CDR2 is YYREEE in the germline V gene (reference sequence). V was trimmed by 0 bases and J by 4 bases, leaving 10 bases between them. This CDR3 is CASSLDRATYGYTF. The CDR3 DNA reads as TGTGCCAGCAGCTTGGACAGGGCAACCTATGGCTACACCTTC.

The genes are TRBV18 and TRBJ1-1, with 7 positions matching TRBD1. The CDR3 spans 16 residues. The germline V gene has CDR1 KGHSH and CDR2 LQKENI. With V trimmed by 6 bases and J by 0 bases, 10 bases remained unmatched. The CDR3 nucleotides read TGTGCCAGCTCCCCTCCCACAGGGGCTTTGAACACTGAAGCTTTCTTT. It codes for CASSPPTGALNTEAFF.

The rearrangement links TRBV5-4 to TRBJ1-1; the D gene is possibly TRBD1 (6 bases). Germline-derived CDR1 and CDR2 are SGHNT and YYREEE (reference sequence). Trimming pared 2 bases from V and 0 bases from J, leaving 11 bases between. This CDR3 has 15 amino acids. The CDR3 loop is CASSLGTGLNTEAFF. The CDR3, as DNA: TGTGCCAGCAGCTTAGGCACAGGGTTGAACACTGAAGCTTTCTTT.

The DNA for the CDR3 is TGTGCCACCAATAAGCCCAATAACAATGAGCAGTTCTTC. Protein: CATNKPNNNEQFF. The chain employs TRBV15 and TRBJ2-1; D uncertain. Trimming took 7 bases from V and 5 from J, leaving 12 bases between them. In germline, CDR1 is LNHNV, CDR2 YYDKDF (reference sequence). The CDR3 contains 13 residues.

The chain joins TRBV19 to TRBJ2-7, with 7 bases matching TRBD1. This CDR3 is built from 12 residues. Germline V CDR1 and CDR2: LNHDA, SQIVND (reference sequence). Trimming removed 5 bases from V and 6 bases from J; junction bases left unmatched: 4. The CDR3 DNA follows: TGTGCCAGTAGTCTGGACAGGACCGAGCAGTACTTC. Amino acids: CASSLDRTEQYF.

V usage is TRBV7-3 and J usage is TRBJ2-3, with D perhaps TRBD2 (6 bases). V was trimmed by 3 bases and J by 0 bases, leaving 7 bases between them. The germline gives CDR1 SGHTA, CDR2 FQGTGA. CDR3 length: 14 residues. This CDR3 is CASSFAGSTDTQYF. DNA of the CDR3: TGTGCCAGCAGCTTCGCGGGAAGCACAGATACGCAGTATTTT.

This chain uses TRBV19 with TRBJ1-5; a possible D gene is TRBD1 (5 bases). The V end was cut by 7 bases, the J end by 4 bases, with 11 bases between. CDR3 size: 13 residues. Germline V CDR1 and CDR2: LNHDA, SQIVND (reference sequence). CDR3 sequence (DNA): TGTGCCAGTAAGGGGCTGGAGAATCAGCCCCAGCATTTT. Amino acid sequence: CASKGLENQPQHF.

This chain joins TRBV27 and TRBJ2-7, with 10 positions matching TRBD1. The CDR3 totals 16 residues. Germline CDR1 MNHEY, CDR2 SMNVEV (reference sequence). The ends lost 0 bases at V and 2 bases at J; junction bases unmatched: 4. The CDR3 nucleotides read TGTGCCAGCAGTTTATCGGGACAGGGGCCCACCTACGAGCAGTACTTC. Protein product: CASSLSGQGPTYEQYF.

V and J are TRBV19 and TRBJ2-1, with D tentatively TRBD2 (5 bases). Germline values: CDR1 LNHDA, CDR2 SQIVND (reference sequence). V lost 3 bases and J lost 3, with 12 bases in between. The CDR3 length is 15 residues. Here the CDR3 DNA reads TGTGCCAGTAGTATTGCACTGGAGGTCTACAATGAGCAGTTCTTC. It codes for CASSIALEVYNEQFF.

J is TRBJ2-7 and V is TRBV28; no clear D. Germline assignment: CDR1 MDHEN and CDR2 SYDVKM. Trimming shortened V by 2 bases and J by 6 bases, and 17 bases separated the two germline ends. This CDR3 has 15 residues. CDR3 region: CASSLIVSIPSEQYF. In DNA, the CDR3 is TGTGCCAGCAGTTTAATCGTGTCTATTCCAAGCGAGCAGTACTTC.

The chain joins TRBV5-1 to TRBJ2-5; possibly TRBD1 for D (5 bases). This CDR3 comprises 14 residues. CDR1 SGHRS and CDR2 YFSETQ come from the germline V gene. Trimming pared 2 bases from V and 1 base from J, leaving 9 bases between. The CDR3 region has the DNA TGCGCCAGCAGCTTCAGGGTGGGCCAAGAGACCCAGTACTTC. Its translation: CASSFRVGQETQYF.

The chain joins TRBV7-9 to TRBJ2-7; D might be TRBD1 (6 bases). CDR3 length: 14 amino acids. The V and J ends lost 1 base and 3 bases respectively, with 10 bases between them. The germline V gene encodes CDR1 SEHNR and CDR2 FQNEAQ (reference sequence). CDR3 protein: CASSLELGHYEQYF. Here the CDR3 DNA reads TGTGCCAGCAGCTTAGAACTGGGACACTACGAGCAGTACTTC.